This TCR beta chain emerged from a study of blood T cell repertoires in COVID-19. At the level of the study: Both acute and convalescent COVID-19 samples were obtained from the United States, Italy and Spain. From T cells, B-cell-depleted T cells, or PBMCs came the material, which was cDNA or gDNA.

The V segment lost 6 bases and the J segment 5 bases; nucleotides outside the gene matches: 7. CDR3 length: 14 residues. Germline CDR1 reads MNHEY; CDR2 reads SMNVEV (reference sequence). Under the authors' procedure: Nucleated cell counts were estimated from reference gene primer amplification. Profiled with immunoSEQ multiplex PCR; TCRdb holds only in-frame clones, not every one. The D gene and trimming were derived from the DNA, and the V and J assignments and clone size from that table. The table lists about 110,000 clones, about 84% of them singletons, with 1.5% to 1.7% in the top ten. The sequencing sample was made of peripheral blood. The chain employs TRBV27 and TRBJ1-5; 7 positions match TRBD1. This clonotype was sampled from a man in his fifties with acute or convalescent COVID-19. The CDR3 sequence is CASSTYRGDQPQHF. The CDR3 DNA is TGTGCCAGCAGCACATACAGGGGCGATCAGCCCCAGCATTTT.